This T cell receptor (beta chain) came from a study of T cells in Graves' hyperthyroidism and ophthalmopathy. The CDR3 regions of TCR beta were amplified from RNA transcripts. First-round RT-PCR with HTBI primers amplified the TCR CDR3 region. TCRdb reprocessed the multiplex PCR reads via MiXCR and lists one record per CDR3 protein. The data contain a few hundred thousand distinct CDR3 sequences, 15% to 20% of them singletons. The CDR3 sequence is 14 residues long. Germline loops: CDR1 MNHEY, CDR2 SVGEGT. About this clonotype itself: Mismatch with germline at one junction end may stem from a read error.

V is TRBV6-2 or TRBV6-3 and J is TRBJ1-5, with a weak D call TRBD1 (5 bases). The receptor comes from a woman aged 40 to 50 with Graves' ophthalmopathy. The sample comprised blood. The CDR3 loop is CASSYQGFYQSHHF. In DNA, the CDR3 is TGTGCCAGCAGTTACCAGGGTTTTTATCAGTCCCATCATTTT.